This TCR beta chain was observed in a study of blood T cell repertoires in COVID-19. Study-wide background: COVID-19 samples, acute and convalescent, were from the United States, Italy and Spain. PBMCs, B-cell-depleted T cells, or T cells provided the cDNA or gDNA that made up the material.

This clone has just a few counts. CDR3 length: 15 residues. Germline-derived CDR1 and CDR2 are SGHKS and YYEKEE (reference sequence). Germline trimming cut 4 bases from V and 0 bases from J; bases unmatched to any gene: 7. Original processing methods: Nucleated cell counts were estimated from reference gene primer amplification. Libraries were prepared by immunoSEQ multiplex PCR; TCRdb keeps only in-frame clonotypes and omits some of them. V, J and clone size are taken as reported in that table, and D and trimming were inferred from the DNA itself. The sample records some 350,000 clones, about 87% being singletons.

The source of this sequence is a human donor in a cohort sampled during active COVID-19. The V gene is TRBV5-5, the J gene TRBJ2-7, with 7 bases that match TRBD1. Sequences were obtained from peripheral blood. CDR3 DNA sequence: TGTGCCAGCAGCCCCCGTGGGGACAGCTCCTACGAGCAGTACTTC. Its protein is CASSPRGDSSYEQYF.